This T cell receptor (beta chain) derives from a study of response to subunit inactivated influenza vaccine. Overall study findings and caveats: Seasonal influenza vaccination, on each occasion, was suggested by the authors to recruit few new T cells.

CDR1 is SNHLY and CDR2 is FYNNEI in the germline V gene. CDR3 size: 19 residues. Points on this clonotype: The antigen is not known.

TCRdb independently ran MiXCR on the RT-PCR reads; one entry per CDR3 protein. The sample lists around 650,000 distinct CDR3 sequences; 15% to 18% were seen once. The sequence came from a man aged 45-65 years who received an inactivated influenza vaccine. The starting material was PBMCs from blood, obtained about 13 days after vaccination. The V gene is TRBV2, the J gene TRBJ2-1, with TRBD1 matching 10 bases. Here the CDR3 reads CTRNRRDRGRRVWGNEQFF. The CDR3 DNA sequence: TGTACCCGCAACCGAAGGGACAGGGGTAGGCGGGTATGGGGCAATGAGCAGTTCTTC.